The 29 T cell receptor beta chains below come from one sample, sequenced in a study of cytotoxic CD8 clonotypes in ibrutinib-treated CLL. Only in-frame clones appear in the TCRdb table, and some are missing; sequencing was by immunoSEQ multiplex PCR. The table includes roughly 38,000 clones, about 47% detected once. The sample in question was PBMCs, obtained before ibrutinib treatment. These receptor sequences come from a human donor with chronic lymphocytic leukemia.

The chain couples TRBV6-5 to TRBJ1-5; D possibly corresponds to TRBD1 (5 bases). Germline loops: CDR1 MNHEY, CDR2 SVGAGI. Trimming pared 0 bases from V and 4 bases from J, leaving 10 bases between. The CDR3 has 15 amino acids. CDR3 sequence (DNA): TGTGCCAGCAGTTACTCGGGCGGGGGAAATCAGCCCCAGCATTTT. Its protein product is CASSYSGGGNQPQHF.

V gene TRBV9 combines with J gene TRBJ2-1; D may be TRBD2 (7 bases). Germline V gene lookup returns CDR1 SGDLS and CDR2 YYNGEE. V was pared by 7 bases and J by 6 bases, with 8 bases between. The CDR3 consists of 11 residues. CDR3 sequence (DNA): TGTGCCAGCGGGGGGGCCAATGAGCAGTTCTTC. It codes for CASGGANEQFF.

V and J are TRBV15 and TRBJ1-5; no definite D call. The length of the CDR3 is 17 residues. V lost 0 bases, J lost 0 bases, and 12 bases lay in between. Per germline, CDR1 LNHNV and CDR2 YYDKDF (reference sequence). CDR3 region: CATSRDLVENSNQPQHF. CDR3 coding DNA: TGTGCCACCAGCAGAGATCTGGTTGAGAATAGCAATCAGCCCCAGCATTTT.

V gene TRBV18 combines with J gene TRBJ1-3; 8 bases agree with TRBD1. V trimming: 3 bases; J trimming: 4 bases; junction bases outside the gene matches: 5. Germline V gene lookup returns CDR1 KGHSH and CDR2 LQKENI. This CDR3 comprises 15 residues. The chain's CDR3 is CASSPKTGAGNTIYF. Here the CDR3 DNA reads TGTGCCAGCTCACCTAAGACAGGGGCCGGAAACACCATATATTTT.

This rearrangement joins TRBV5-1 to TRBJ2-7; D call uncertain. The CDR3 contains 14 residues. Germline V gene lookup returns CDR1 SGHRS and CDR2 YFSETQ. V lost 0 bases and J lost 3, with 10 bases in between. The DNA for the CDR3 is TGCGCCAGCAGCTTGGAGTACGGAGACTACGAGCAGTACTTC. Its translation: CASSLEYGDYEQYF.

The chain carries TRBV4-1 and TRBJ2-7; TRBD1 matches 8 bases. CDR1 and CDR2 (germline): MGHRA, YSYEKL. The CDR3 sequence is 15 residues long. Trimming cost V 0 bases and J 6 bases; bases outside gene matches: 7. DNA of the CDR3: TGCGCCAGCAGCCAAGATGGGGCAGGGGGCGGCGAGCAGTACTTC. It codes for CASSQDGAGGGEQYF.

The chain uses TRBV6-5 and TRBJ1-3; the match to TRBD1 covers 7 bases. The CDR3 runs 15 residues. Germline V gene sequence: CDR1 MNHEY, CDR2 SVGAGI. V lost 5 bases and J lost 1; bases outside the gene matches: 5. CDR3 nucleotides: TGTGCCAGCAGTCCTACAGGGGATTCTGGAAACACCATATATTTT. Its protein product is CASSPTGDSGNTIYF.

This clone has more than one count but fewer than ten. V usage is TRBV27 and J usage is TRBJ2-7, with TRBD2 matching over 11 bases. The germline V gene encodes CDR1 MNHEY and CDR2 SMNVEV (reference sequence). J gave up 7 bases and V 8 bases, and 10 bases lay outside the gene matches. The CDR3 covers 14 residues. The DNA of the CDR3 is TGTGCCAGCCAAACGACTAGCGGGGTGGGGGAGCAGTACTTC. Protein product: CASQTTSGVGEQYF.

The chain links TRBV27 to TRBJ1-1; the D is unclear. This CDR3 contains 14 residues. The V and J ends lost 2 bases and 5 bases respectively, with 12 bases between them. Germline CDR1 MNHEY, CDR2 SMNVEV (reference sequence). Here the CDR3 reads CASSLRVGLTEAFF. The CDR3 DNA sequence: TGTGCCAGCAGTTTAAGAGTAGGTTTGACTGAAGCTTTCTTT.

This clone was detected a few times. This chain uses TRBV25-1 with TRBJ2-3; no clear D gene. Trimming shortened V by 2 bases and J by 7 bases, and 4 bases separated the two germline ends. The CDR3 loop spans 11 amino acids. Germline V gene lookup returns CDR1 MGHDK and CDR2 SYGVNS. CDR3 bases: TGTGCCAGCAGTGAACTTTATACGCAGTATTTT. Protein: CASSELYTQYF.

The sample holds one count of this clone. The CDR3 DNA is TGCGCCAGCAGCCCGGGACAGGGGGAGGACGAGCAGTACTTC. Amino acid sequence: CASSPGQGEDEQYF. This chain uses TRBV5-1 with TRBJ2-7, with 11 nucleotides matching TRBD1. The ends lost 4 bases at V and 5 bases at J; junction bases unmatched: 5. The length of the CDR3 is 14 residues. Germline CDR1 reads SGHRS; CDR2 reads YFSETQ.

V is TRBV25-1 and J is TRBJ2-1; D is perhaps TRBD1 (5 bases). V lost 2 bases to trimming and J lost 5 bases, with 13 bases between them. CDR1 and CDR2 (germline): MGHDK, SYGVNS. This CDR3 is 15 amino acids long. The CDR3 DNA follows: TGTGCCAGCAGTGAACTCACAGGAGCCCACAATGAGCAGTTCTTC. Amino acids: CASSELTGAHNEQFF.

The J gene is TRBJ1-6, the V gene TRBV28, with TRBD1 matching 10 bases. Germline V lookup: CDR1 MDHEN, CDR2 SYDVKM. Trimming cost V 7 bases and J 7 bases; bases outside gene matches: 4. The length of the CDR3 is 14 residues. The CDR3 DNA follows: TGTGCCAGCATCTGGGGACAGGGGAATTCACCCCTCCACTTT. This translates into CASIWGQGNSPLHF.

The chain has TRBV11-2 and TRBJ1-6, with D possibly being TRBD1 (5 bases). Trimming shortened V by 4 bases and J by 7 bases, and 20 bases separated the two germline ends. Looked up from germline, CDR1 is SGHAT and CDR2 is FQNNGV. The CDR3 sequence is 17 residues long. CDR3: CASSYKPAQGRNSPLHF. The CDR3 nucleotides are TGTGCCAGCAGCTATAAACCTGCCCAGGGTAGAAATTCACCCCTCCACTTT.

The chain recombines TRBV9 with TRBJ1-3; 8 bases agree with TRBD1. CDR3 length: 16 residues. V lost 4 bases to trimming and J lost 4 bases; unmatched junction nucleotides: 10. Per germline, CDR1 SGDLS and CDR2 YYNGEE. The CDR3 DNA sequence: TGTGCCAGCAGCACCAGCCAGGGGGCGCTGGGAAACACCATATATTTT. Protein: CASSTSQGALGNTIYF. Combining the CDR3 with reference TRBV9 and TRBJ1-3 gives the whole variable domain DSGVTQTPKHLITATGQRVTLRCSPRSGDLSVYWYQQSLDQGLQFLIQYYNGEERAKGNILERFSAQQFPDLHSELNLSSLELGDSALYFCASSTSQGALGNTIYFGEGSWLTVV.

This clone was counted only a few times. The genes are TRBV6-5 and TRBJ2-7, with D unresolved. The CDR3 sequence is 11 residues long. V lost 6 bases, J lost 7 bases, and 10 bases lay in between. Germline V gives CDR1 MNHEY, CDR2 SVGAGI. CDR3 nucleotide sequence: TGTGCCAGCAGCCGCCATCAAGAGCAGTACTTC. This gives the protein CASSRHQEQYF.

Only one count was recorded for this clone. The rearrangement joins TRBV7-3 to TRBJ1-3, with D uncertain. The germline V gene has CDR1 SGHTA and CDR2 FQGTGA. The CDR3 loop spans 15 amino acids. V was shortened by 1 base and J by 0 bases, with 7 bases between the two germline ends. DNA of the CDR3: TGTGCCAGCAGCTTAAGTGTGAGCTCTGGAAACACCATATATTTT. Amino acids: CASSLSVSSGNTIYF. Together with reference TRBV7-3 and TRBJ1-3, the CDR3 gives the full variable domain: GAGVSQTPSNKVTEKGKYVELRCDPISGHTALYWYRQSLGQGPEFLIYFQGTGAADDSGLPNDRFFAVRPEGSVSTLKIQRTERGDSAVYLCASSLSVSSGNTIYFGEGSWLTVV.

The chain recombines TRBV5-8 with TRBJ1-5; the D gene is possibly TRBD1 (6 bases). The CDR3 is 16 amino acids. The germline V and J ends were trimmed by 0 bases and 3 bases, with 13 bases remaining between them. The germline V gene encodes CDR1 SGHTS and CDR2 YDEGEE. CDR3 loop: CASSLGATGINQPQHF. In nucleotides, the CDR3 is TGTGCCAGCAGCTTGGGGGCAACAGGGATCAATCAGCCCCAGCATTTT.

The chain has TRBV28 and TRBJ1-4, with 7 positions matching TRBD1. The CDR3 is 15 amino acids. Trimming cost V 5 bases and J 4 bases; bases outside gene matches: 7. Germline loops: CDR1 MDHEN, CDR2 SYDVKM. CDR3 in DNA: TGTGCCAGCAGTCCACCGGGACAGAATAATGAAAAACTGTTTTTT. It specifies CASSPPGQNNEKLFF.

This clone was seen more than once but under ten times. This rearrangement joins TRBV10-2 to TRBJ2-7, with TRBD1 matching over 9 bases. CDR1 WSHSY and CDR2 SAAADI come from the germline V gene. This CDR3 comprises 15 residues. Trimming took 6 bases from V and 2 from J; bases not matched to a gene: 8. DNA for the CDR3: TGCGCCAGCAGCACAGGGGGCCCCTTTACCTACGAGCAGTACTTC. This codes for CASSTGGPFTYEQYF.

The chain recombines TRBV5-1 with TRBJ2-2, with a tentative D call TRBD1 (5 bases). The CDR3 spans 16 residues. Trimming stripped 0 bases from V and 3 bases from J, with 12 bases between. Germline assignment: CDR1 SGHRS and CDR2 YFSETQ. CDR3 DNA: TGCGCCAGCAGCTTGGTAGGGGTAGAGGACACCGGGGAGCTGTTTTTT. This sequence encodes CASSLVGVEDTGELFF.

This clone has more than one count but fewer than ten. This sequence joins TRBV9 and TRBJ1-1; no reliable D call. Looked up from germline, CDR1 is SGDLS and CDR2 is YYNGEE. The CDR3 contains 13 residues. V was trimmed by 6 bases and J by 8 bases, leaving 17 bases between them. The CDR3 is CASNPPTSAEAFF. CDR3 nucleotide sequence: TGTGCCAGCAATCCACCCACGTCAGCCGAAGCTTTCTTT. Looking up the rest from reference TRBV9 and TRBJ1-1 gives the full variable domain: DSGVTQTPKHLITATGQRVTLRCSPRSGDLSVYWYQQSLDQGLQFLIQYYNGEERAKGNILERFSAQQFPDLHSELNLSSLELGDSALYFCASNPPTSAEAFFGQGTRLTVV.

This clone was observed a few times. This CDR3 is CASSGGQVYTEAFF. The DNA of the CDR3 is TGTGCCAGCAGCGGGGGACAGGTGTACACTGAAGCTTTCTTT. This chain connects TRBV9 to TRBJ1-1, with TRBD1 matching 8 bases. The ends lost 3 bases at V and 3 bases at J; junction bases unmatched: 4. Germline CDR1 SGDLS, CDR2 YYNGEE. The CDR3 sequence is 14 residues long.

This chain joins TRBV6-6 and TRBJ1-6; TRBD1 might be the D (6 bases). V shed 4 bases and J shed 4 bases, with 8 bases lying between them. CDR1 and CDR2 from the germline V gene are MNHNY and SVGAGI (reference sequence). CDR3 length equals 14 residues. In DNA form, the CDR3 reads TGTGCCAGCAGTTTACAGGGATATAATTCACCCCTCCACTTT. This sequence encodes CASSLQGYNSPLHF.

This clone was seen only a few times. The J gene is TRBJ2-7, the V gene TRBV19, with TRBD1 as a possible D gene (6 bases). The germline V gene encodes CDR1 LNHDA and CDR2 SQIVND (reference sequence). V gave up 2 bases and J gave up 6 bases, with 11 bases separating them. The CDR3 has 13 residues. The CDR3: CASSIKQGSEQYF. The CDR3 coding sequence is TGTGCCAGTAGTATAAAACAGGGTTCCGAGCAGTACTTC.

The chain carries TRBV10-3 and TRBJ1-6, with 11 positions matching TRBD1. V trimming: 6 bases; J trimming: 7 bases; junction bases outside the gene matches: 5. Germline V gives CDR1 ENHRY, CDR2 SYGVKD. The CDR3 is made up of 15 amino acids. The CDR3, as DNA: TGTGCCATCAGATCCGGGACAGGGGGGAATTCACCCCTCCACTTT. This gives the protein CAIRSGTGGNSPLHF.

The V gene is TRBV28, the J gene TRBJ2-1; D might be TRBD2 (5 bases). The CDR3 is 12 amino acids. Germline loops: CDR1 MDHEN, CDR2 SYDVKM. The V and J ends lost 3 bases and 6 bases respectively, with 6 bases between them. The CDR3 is CASSFRGNEQFF. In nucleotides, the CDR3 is TGTGCCAGCAGTTTTCGGGGCAATGAGCAGTTCTTC.

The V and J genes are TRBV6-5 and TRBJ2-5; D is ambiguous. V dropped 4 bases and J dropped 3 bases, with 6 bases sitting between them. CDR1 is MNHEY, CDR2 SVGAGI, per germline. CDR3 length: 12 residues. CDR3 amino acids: CASSFREETQYF. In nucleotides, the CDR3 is TGTGCCAGCAGTTTCCGGGAAGAGACCCAGTACTTC.

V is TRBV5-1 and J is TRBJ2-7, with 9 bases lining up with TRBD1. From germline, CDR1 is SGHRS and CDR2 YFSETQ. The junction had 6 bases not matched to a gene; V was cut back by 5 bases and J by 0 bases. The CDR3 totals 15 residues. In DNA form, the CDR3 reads TGCGCCAGCAGATCGGGACAGGGAGCCTCCTACGAGCAGTACTTC. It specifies CASRSGQGASYEQYF.